This T cell receptor (beta chain) was profiled in a study of human T cells and chemical hapten exposure. Sample time point: patch test 3, about 24 weeks after DPC sensitization. The treatment is: therapeutic diphenylcyclopropenone sensitization with weekly scalp DPC. TCRdb passed the RACE reads through MiXCR, listing each CDR3 protein once. The sample comprises about 190,000 distinct CDR3 sequences, about 22% of which are singletons, and 2.5% rests with the top ten. The source material was whole blood, sampled in connection with sensitization to the hapten diphenylcyclopropenone (DPC). The receptor comes from a woman aged 40 to 50 with alopecia areata. Some clones in this sample may be carry-over from other donors' samples.

This CDR3 is CARRGQGGSSYNEQFF. The DNA of the CDR3 is TGTGCCAGAAGAGGCCAGGGGGGTAGTTCCTACAATGAGCAGTTCTTC. The genes are TRBV2 and TRBJ2-1; D might be TRBD1 (7 bases). In germline, CDR1 is SNHLY, CDR2 FYNNEI. The V and J ends lost 9 bases and 1 base respectively, with 19 bases between them. CDR3 length: 16 residues.